Shown below are 20 T cell receptor beta chains from a single sample sequenced in a study of cytomegalovirus exposure and HLA in healthy donors. The PCR contained 60 Vbeta and 13 Jbeta primers. Data came from immunoSEQ multiplex PCR; TCRdb stores just in-frame clones and leaves some out. The sample holds roughly 150,000 clones; around 72% are singletons and the top ten take roughly 6.4%. The material sequenced was PBMCs. These receptors were collected from a woman aged 40-49 years in good health and CMV-seropositive.

The chain carries TRBV7-9 and TRBJ1-1, with 7 bases matching TRBD1. J was trimmed by 11 bases and V by 5 bases; bases with no gene match: 5. The CDR3 contains 11 residues. Germline V gene sequence: CDR1 SEHNR, CDR2 FQNEAQ (reference sequence). CDR3 sequence: CASSETGVAFF. In DNA, the CDR3 is TGTGCCAGCAGCGAAACAGGGGTTGCTTTCTTT. The variable domain in full, completed from reference TRBV7-9 and TRBJ1-1, reads DTGVSQNPRHKITKRGQNVTFRCDPISEHNRLYWYRQTLGQGPEFLTYFQNEAQLEKSRLLSDRFSAERPKGSFSTLEIQRTEQGDSAMYLCASSETGVAFFGQGTRLTVV.

The chain uses TRBV27 and TRBJ2-5, with D maybe TRBD1 (7 bases). Germline V gives CDR1 MNHEY, CDR2 SMNVEV (reference sequence). This CDR3 comprises 13 residues. Deletions cut 10 bases from V and 8 bases from J, with 20 bases between. As DNA, the CDR3 is TGTGCCACCCAGGGGGGTGCTACCGGAACCCAGTACTTC. Translated: CATQGGATGTQYF.

The J gene is TRBJ1-6, the V gene TRBV2; 7 bases match TRBD1. J was trimmed by 7 bases and V by 3 bases; bases with no gene match: 3. The CDR3 sequence is 14 residues long. Germline CDR1 SNHLY, CDR2 FYNNEI. The CDR3 sequence is CASSDETGNSPLHF. The CDR3 region has the DNA TGTGCCAGCAGTGACGAGACAGGGAATTCACCCCTCCACTTT.

The V call is TRBV7-8, the J call TRBJ2-7, with 9 bases identical to TRBD1. Trimming cost V 4 bases and J 7 bases; bases outside gene matches: 5. The CDR3 contains 13 residues. The germline gives CDR1 SGHVS, CDR2 FQNEAQ. CDR3 sequence: CASSSDRGGEQYF. The CDR3 DNA follows: TGTGCCAGCAGCTCTGACAGGGGGGGGGAGCAGTACTTC.

The V gene is TRBV28, the J gene TRBJ1-5; D may be TRBD1 (5 bases). The CDR3 is made up of 15 amino acids. V gave up 1 base and J gave up 7 bases, with 14 bases separating them. Germline CDR1 and CDR2: MDHEN and SYDVKM. In DNA form, the CDR3 reads TGTGCCAGCAGTTTATATTCGGGGGTTGGACAGCCCCAGCATTTT. This sequence encodes CASSLYSGVGQPQHF.

The V and J genes are TRBV18 and TRBJ1-4; 7 nucleotides align to TRBD1. V trimming: 0 bases; J trimming: 12 bases; junction bases outside the gene matches: 13. The germline V gene encodes CDR1 KGHSH and CDR2 LQKENI. CDR3 length equals 16 residues. CDR3 protein: CASSPPGQTLSRQLFF. For the CDR3, the DNA is TGTGCCAGCTCACCACCGGGACAGACCCTTAGTCGTCAACTGTTTTTT.

Only a few counts were recorded for this clone. J is TRBJ2-5 and V is TRBV19; 8 bases line up with TRBD2. The V gene end was trimmed by 3 bases and the J gene end by 4 bases; junction bases not matched to a gene: 7. The CDR3 is made up of 15 amino acids. Germline lookup yields CDR1 LNHDA and CDR2 SQIVND (reference sequence). CDR3 sequence (DNA): TGTGCCAGTAGTATTATAGCGGGGCCTGGAGAGACCCAGTACTTC. It is translated as CASSIIAGPGETQYF.

This sequence joins TRBV4-2 and TRBJ1-5; D may be TRBD1 (6 bases). The germline V gene has CDR1 LGHNA and CDR2 YNFKEQ. The CDR3 totals 15 residues. Trimming cost V 0 bases and J 6 bases, with 12 bases left between them. The CDR3 region is CASSQEGVRGQPQHF. CDR3 in DNA: TGTGCCAGCAGCCAAGAAGGGGTCAGGGGTCAGCCCCAGCATTTT.

The chain links TRBV2 to TRBJ1-1; a weak D match, TRBD1 (6 bases). Germline V lookup: CDR1 SNHLY, CDR2 FYNNEI. V gave up 2 bases and J gave up 4 bases, with 14 bases separating them. This CDR3 is 15 amino acids long. DNA for the CDR3: TGTGCCAGCAGTGAAAGGGGGGGGCGAGGCACTGAAGCTTTCTTT. Protein: CASSERGGRGTEAFF.

This clone was seen once. The junction shows a germline mismatch at one end, possibly a read error. The chain has TRBV5-6 and TRBJ2-6, with a tentative D call TRBD1 (5 bases). The germline gives CDR1 SGHDT, CDR2 YYEEEE. This CDR3 is built from 15 residues. The chain's CDR3 is CASSFATSGANGLTF. CDR3 sequence (DNA): TGTGCCAGCAGCTTTGCTACCTCTGGGGCCAACGGCCTGACTTTC.

The chain is built from TRBV5-5 and TRBJ2-1, with 7 bases lining up with TRBD1. The V gene end was trimmed by 3 bases and the J gene end by 0 bases; junction bases not matched to a gene: 6. Germline loops: CDR1 SGHKS, CDR2 YYEKEE (reference sequence). The CDR3 covers 16 residues. The CDR3 DNA is TGTGCCAGCAGCTGGAGAACAGGGGCCTCCTACAATGAGCAGTTCTTC. Translated, it gives CASSWRTGASYNEQFF.

The V gene is TRBV7-2, the J gene TRBJ1-2; a weak D match, TRBD1 (5 bases). Germline CDR1 reads SGHTA; CDR2 reads FQGNSA. The CDR3 consists of 17 residues. Trimming shortened V by 5 bases and J by 0 bases, and 19 bases separated the two germline ends. The CDR3 loop reads CASSLRQTNLANYGYTF. In nucleotides, the CDR3 is TGTGCCAGCAGCCTAAGACAGACCAACCTCGCTAACTATGGCTACACCTTC. The whole variable domain, remainder taken from reference TRBV7-2 and TRBJ1-2, is GAGVSQSPSNKVTEKGKDVELRCDPISGHTALYWYRQSLGQGLEFLIYFQGNSAPDKSGLPSDRFSAERTGGSVSTLTIQRTQQEDSAVYLCASSLRQTNLANYGYTFGSGTRLTVV.

This chain connects TRBV7-9 to TRBJ1-1; the D is unclear. CDR1 and CDR2 (germline): SEHNR, FQNEAQ (reference sequence). Trimming took off 6 bases at V and 6 bases at J, with 14 bases between the two ends. The CDR3 extends over 13 amino acids. This CDR3 is CASSPASVAEAFF. The CDR3 DNA is TGTGCCAGCAGTCCCGCTTCGGTCGCTGAAGCTTTCTTT.

J is TRBJ2-1 and V is TRBV19; D not certain. The CDR3 consists of 11 residues. Trimming took 11 bases from V and 8 from J, leaving 13 bases between them. Germline V gene data show CDR1 as LNHDA and CDR2 as SQIVND (reference sequence). The DNA of the CDR3 is TGTGCCTCCAAGTTAGTGGATGAGCAGTTCTTC. It is translated as CASKLVDEQFF.

The J gene is TRBJ2-3, the V gene TRBV29-1; 10 bases match TRBD2. V shed 4 bases and J 4 bases; nucleotides not matched to a gene: 5. This CDR3 has 14 residues. The germline V gene encodes CDR1 SQVTM and CDR2 ANQGSEA. Written as DNA, the CDR3 is TGCAGCGTTGCAGCGGGGGGGCAGTCAGATACGCAGTATTTT. It is translated as CSVAAGGQSDTQYF.

This clone was counted only a few times. The chain is built from TRBV12-1 and TRBJ2-3; TRBD2, the table's D call, was not compared with the DNA. TRBV12-1 is described as a pseudogene. The CDR3 spans 17 residues. The CDR3 region is CASSSIPSSGGTDTQYF. CDR3 in DNA: TGTGCCAGCAGCTCTATTCCTTCTAGCGGGGGAACAGATACGCAGTATTTT.

The V and J genes are TRBV18 and TRBJ1-2, with 8 bases lining up with TRBD1. Trimming at V came to 3 bases and at J to 7 bases, leaving 10 bases not matched to a gene. Germline V gene sequence: CDR1 KGHSH, CDR2 LQKENI. The CDR3 contains 15 residues. The CDR3 protein is CASSPTTGGESGYTF. CDR3 DNA sequence: TGTGCCAGCTCACCGACAACAGGGGGAGAGAGTGGCTACACCTTC.

This clone was seen a handful of times. V gene TRBV4-3 combines with J gene TRBJ2-1; D is uncertain. In germline, CDR1 is LGHNA, CDR2 YSLEER. This CDR3 is built from 11 residues. Trimming shortened V by 4 bases and J by 8 bases, and 6 bases separated the two germline ends. For the CDR3, the DNA is TGCGCCAGCAGCCTCCGGGATGAGCAGTTCTTC. This sequence encodes CASSLRDEQFF.

This clone was seen more than once but under ten times. The V and J genes are TRBV19 and TRBJ2-7; D may be TRBD2 (5 bases). This CDR3 spans 13 amino acids. Trimming removed 7 bases from V and 0 bases from J, with 10 bases in between. Germline CDR1 and CDR2: LNHDA and SQIVND (reference sequence). CDR3 bases: TGTGCCAGTAATGAGGGAACCTCCTACGAGCAGTACTTC. The encoded protein is CASNEGTSYEQYF.

The rearrangement joins TRBV4-1 to TRBJ1-1, with D perhaps matching TRBD1 (6 bases). The CDR3 sequence is 13 residues long. Germline V lookup: CDR1 MGHRA, CDR2 YSYEKL. Trimming pared 1 base from V and 8 bases from J, leaving 11 bases between. CDR3 nucleotide sequence: TGCGCCAGCAGCCAAGCCGGACAGCACGAAGCTTTCTTT. Encoded protein: CASSQAGQHEAFF.